The 20 T cell receptor beta chains reported below all come from one sample, sequenced in a study of circulating and synovial CD4+ cells in juvenile arthritis. The protocol was immunoSEQ multiplex PCR, while the TCRdb copy is restricted to in-frame clones and leaves out a portion. Among a few thousand clones, 75% to 90% were seen once, and the ten largest hold around 3.6%. Sequencing was performed on HLA-DR+ CD4+ T cells from blood. Subset given: circulating pathogenic-like lymphocytes, sorted as HLA-DR+CD14-CD3+CD4+CD25low/- blood T cells. The receptor source for this set is a human donor with juvenile idiopathic arthritis.

Details on this clone: In the same sample, other DNA sequences code for this CDR3. The rearrangement joins TRBV7-2 to TRBJ1-6; D not resolved. The CDR3 has 19 residues. Germline V gives CDR1 SGHTA, CDR2 FQGNSA. V was clipped by 1 base and J by 2 bases, with 18 bases between them. The CDR3 sequence: CASSLGEGSTRTYNSPLHF. CDR3 nucleotide sequence: TGTGCCAGCAGCTTAGGGGAGGGCTCAACAAGGACCTATAATTCACCCCTCCACTTT.

The chain's CDR3 is CASSLESSNYGYTF. CDR3 nucleotides: TGCGCCAGCAGCTTGGAATCCAGTAACTATGGCTACACCTTC. V usage is TRBV5-1 and J usage is TRBJ1-2; D is undetermined. Germline V lookup: CDR1 SGHRS, CDR2 YFSETQ. The ends were cut back, 0 bases at V and 1 base at J, with 7 bases in the middle. CDR3 length: 14 amino acids. The full variable domain, in which reference TRBV5-1 and TRBJ1-2 provide the parts outside the CDR3, is KAGVTQTPRYLIKTRGQQVTLSCSPISGHRSVSWYQQTPGQGLQFLFEYFSETQRNKGNFPGRFSGRQFSNSRSEMNVSTLELGDSALYLCASSLESSNYGYTFGSGTRLTVV.

This clone has a single count. The chain combines TRBV30 with TRBJ2-7, with 10 bases aligning to TRBD1. J gave up 5 bases and V 2 bases, and 9 bases lay outside the gene matches. There are 15 residues in the CDR3. Germline CDR1 GTSNPN, CDR2 SVGIG (reference sequence). The CDR3 DNA follows: TGTGCCTGGAGTTGGGGACAGGGGAATTTCAACGAGCAGTACTTC. Translating it yields CAWSWGQGNFNEQYF. Looking up the rest from reference TRBV30 and TRBJ2-7 gives the full variable domain: SQTIHQWPATLVQPVGSPLSLECTVEGTSNPNLYWYRQAAGRGLQLLFYSVGIGQISSEVPQNLSASRPQDRQFILSSKKLLLSDSGFYLCAWSWGQGNFNEQYFGPGTRLTVT.

CDR3 in DNA: TGTGCCAGTAGTATCTTCCTGGGAGGGGGGTACGAGCAGTACTTC. It is translated as CASSIFLGGGYEQYF. This chain uses TRBV19 with TRBJ2-7, with TRBD2 as a possible D gene (7 bases). This CDR3 has 15 residues. CDR1 and CDR2 (germline): LNHDA, SQIVND (reference sequence). V was trimmed by 3 bases and J by 4 bases, leaving 16 bases between them. Looking up the rest from reference TRBV19 and TRBJ2-7 gives the full variable domain: DGGITQSPKYLFRKEGQNVTLSCEQNLNHDAMYWYRQDPGQGLRLIYYSQIVNDFQKGDIAEGYSVSREKKESFPLTVTSAQKNPTAFYLCASSIFLGGGYEQYFGPGTRLTVT.

The V and J genes are TRBV6-4 and TRBJ1-5; unclear D gene. The V and J ends lost 10 bases and 3 bases respectively, with 19 bases between them. This CDR3 spans 15 amino acids. Germline loops: CDR1 MRHNA, CDR2 SNTAGT. The CDR3 is CAIPPGRGYNQPQHF. DNA of the CDR3: TGTGCCATCCCTCCGGGCCGAGGGTACAATCAGCCCCAGCATTTT.

The V and J genes are TRBV4-1 and TRBJ2-4; 9 nucleotides agree with TRBD2. Germline values: CDR1 MGHRA, CDR2 YSYEKL. The V gene end was trimmed by 3 bases and the J gene end by 9 bases; junction bases not matched to a gene: 6. CDR3 length: 14 residues. CDR3 sequence reads: CASSQGGGEGIQYF. Here the CDR3 DNA reads TGCGCCAGCAGCCAGGGCGGGGGGGAGGGCATTCAGTACTTC.

This clone has more than one count but fewer than ten. V gene TRBV5-1 combines with J gene TRBJ1-4; maybe TRBD1 (5 bases). The CDR3 is 14 amino acids. Per germline, CDR1 SGHRS and CDR2 YFSETQ. The V end was cut by 5 bases, the J end by 3 bases, with 11 bases between. The CDR3 here is CASSQTDPNEKLFF. The CDR3 region has the DNA TGCGCCAGCAGTCAGACAGACCCTAATGAAAAACTGTTTTTT.

The CDR3 sequence is CSVLQGYNEQFF. In DNA form, the CDR3 reads TGCAGCGTGCTCCAGGGATACAATGAGCAGTTCTTC. This sequence joins TRBV29-1 and TRBJ2-1; possibly TRBD1 for D (5 bases). V lost 6 bases and J 4 bases, leaving 10 bases between the germline ends. Germline V gene data show CDR1 as SQVTM and CDR2 as ANQGSEA. The CDR3 runs to 12 residues.

The chain joins TRBV29-1 to TRBJ2-5; weak D call: TRBD1 (6 bases). The germline gives CDR1 SQVTM, CDR2 ANQGSEA. The CDR3 sequence is 14 residues long. V gave up 2 bases and J gave up 4 bases, with 14 bases separating them. The CDR3: CSVESGTRAETQYF. The DNA of the CDR3 is TGCAGCGTTGAATCGGGGACAAGGGCAGAGACCCAGTACTTC.

The chain has TRBV4-3 and TRBJ2-3, with unresolved D. Between the trimmed V and J ends, which lost 0 bases and 4 bases, there was a span of 11 bases. CDR1 and CDR2 from the germline V gene are LGHNA and YSLEER. CDR3 size: 15 residues. The CDR3 bases are TGCGCCAGCAGCCAAGATGGAGTTGGCTCAGATACGCAGTATTTT. Translating it yields CASSQDGVGSDTQYF.

The chain joins TRBV9 to TRBJ2-3; 9 bases map to TRBD2. The ends lost 6 bases at V and 2 bases at J; junction bases unmatched: 10. Germline V gene sequence: CDR1 SGDLS, CDR2 YYNGEE. This CDR3 spans 16 amino acids. The CDR3 reads CASTPQAGGLTDTQYF. In nucleotides, the CDR3 is TGTGCCAGCACCCCTCAGGCGGGGGGGCTCACAGATACGCAGTATTTT.

The chain employs TRBV5-1 and TRBJ2-3; TRBD1 aligns across 10 bases. Germline CDR1 reads SGHRS; CDR2 reads YFSETQ. The CDR3 loop spans 16 amino acids. The V gene end was trimmed by 0 bases and the J gene end by 2 bases; junction bases not matched to a gene: 3. CDR3 sequence reads: CASSLGTGGHTDTQYF. CDR3 nucleotide sequence: TGCGCCAGCAGCTTGGGGACAGGGGGACACACAGATACGCAGTATTTT. Supplemented by reference TRBV5-1 and TRBJ2-3, the full variable domain reads KAGVTQTPRYLIKTRGQQVTLSCSPISGHRSVSWYQQTPGQGLQFLFEYFSETQRNKGNFPGRFSGRQFSNSRSEMNVSTLELGDSALYLCASSLGTGGHTDTQYFGPGTRLTVL.

This chain joins TRBV5-1 and TRBJ1-2, with no clear D. This CDR3 region has 14 residues. From germline, CDR1 is SGHRS and CDR2 YFSETQ. The germline V and J ends were trimmed by 4 bases and 2 bases, with 12 bases remaining between them. CDR3: CASSVGVANYGYTF. The CDR3 nucleotides are TGCGCCAGCAGCGTCGGAGTAGCGAACTATGGCTACACCTTC.

This chain uses TRBV18 with TRBJ1-2; D unresolved. This CDR3 comprises 14 residues. Germline V gene sequence: CDR1 KGHSH, CDR2 LQKENI. V was shortened by 3 bases and J by 4 bases, with 12 bases between the two germline ends. CDR3 DNA: TGTGCCAGCTCACCGGTTGTAGGCGGCTATGGCTACACCTTC. Translating gives CASSPVVGGYGYTF.

V usage is TRBV7-9 and J usage is TRBJ2-3; tentative D call: TRBD1 (5 bases). This CDR3 region has 14 residues. Trimming removed 9 bases from V and 3 bases from J, with 16 bases in between. Germline lookup yields CDR1 SEHNR and CDR2 FQNEAQ (reference sequence). DNA for the CDR3: TGTGCCAGTAACCTCAGGGTCAGAACAGATACGCAGTATTTT. It codes for CASNLRVRTDTQYF.

The V gene is TRBV6-5, the J gene TRBJ1-3; D is possibly TRBD1 (5 bases). Trimming removed 6 bases at V and 5 bases at J, with 17 bases between. The V gene's germline CDR1 is MNHEY and CDR2 SVGAGI. The length of the CDR3 is 15 residues. The CDR3 bases are TGTGCCAGCAGGCCCCAGGGCGGCATAAGAAACACCATATATTTT. Amino acid sequence: CASRPQGGIRNTIYF.

This chain uses TRBV25-1 with TRBJ1-1; 8 positions agree with TRBD1. Per germline, CDR1 MGHDK and CDR2 SYGVNS. The trim removed 5 bases at V and 4 bases at J, leaving 6 bases unmatched. CDR3 size: 14 residues. DNA for the CDR3: TGTGCCAGCAGTACAACAGGGGGAAGCACTGAAGCTTTCTTT. Protein sequence: CASSTTGGSTEAFF.

This chain links TRBV1 with TRBJ2-5; TRBD1, the table's D call, was not compared with the DNA. TRBV1 is annotated as a pseudogene. This CDR3 comprises 16 residues. CDR3 coding DNA: TGCACCAGCAGCCATCACTCCGGGACACCACAAGAGACCCAGTACTTC. The encoded protein is CTSSHHSGTPQETQYF.

The chain joins TRBV27 to TRBJ1-4, with 10 bases identical to TRBD1. V trimming: 6 bases; J trimming: 0 bases; junction bases outside the gene matches: 4. Germline CDR1 MNHEY, CDR2 SMNVEV (reference sequence). The CDR3 is 16 residues long. As DNA, the CDR3 is TGTGCCAGCAGACGGGACAGGGGTGCAACTAATGAAAAACTGTTTTTT. This codes for CASRRDRGATNEKLFF.

The J gene is TRBJ2-5, the V gene TRBV7-2, with D possibly TRBD1 on 5 matching bases. CDR1 is SGHTA and CDR2 is FQGNSA in the germline V gene. This CDR3 contains 12 residues. Trimming took 4 bases from V and 5 from J, leaving 8 bases between them. CDR3 loop: CASSSQGETQYF. The CDR3, as DNA: TGTGCCAGCAGCTCCCAGGGTGAGACCCAGTACTTC.